Listed below are T cell receptor beta chains from one sample, sequenced in a study of cytomegalovirus exposure and HLA in healthy donors. The method was immunoSEQ multiplex PCR; TCRdb's version includes in-frame clones alone and lacks a portion of them. The sample carries roughly 140,000 clones, around 80% recorded once. Material for sequencing was PBMCs. The receptors derive from a man aged 30 to 45 in good health and CMV-seropositive. The conserved cysteine and the conserved F or W are not part of the CDR3 here.

V: TRBV13
J: TRBJ1-5
CDR3: ASSHGGGNSNQPQH

V: TRBV27
J: TRBJ2-2
CDR3: ASSFGGAGELF

V: TRBV28
J: TRBJ2-3
CDR3: ASSPRLDPDTQY

V: TRBV5-1
J: TRBJ1-1
CDR3: ASSPQGPLEAF

V: TRBV29-1
J: TRBJ1-4
CDR3: SVEGGGGDNEKLF

V: TRBV6-1
J: TRBJ2-1
CDR3: ASTGNRGNEQF

V: TRBV30
J: TRBJ2-2
CDR3: AWNKGTFWSGRAGELF

V: TRBV7-9
J: TRBJ2-5
CDR3: ASSSGTGQETQY

V: TRBV2
J: TRBJ1-3
CDR3: ASSPGRAGNAIY

V: TRBV5-8
J: TRBJ2-7
CDR3: ASSPGTGVYEQY

V: TRBV7-6
J: TRBJ2-1
CDR3: ASSLDRVGNEQF

V: TRBV4-3
J: TRBJ2-2
CDR3: ASSQDKAGQNTGELF

V: TRBV5-1
J: .
CDR3: ASSLVSGTYEQY